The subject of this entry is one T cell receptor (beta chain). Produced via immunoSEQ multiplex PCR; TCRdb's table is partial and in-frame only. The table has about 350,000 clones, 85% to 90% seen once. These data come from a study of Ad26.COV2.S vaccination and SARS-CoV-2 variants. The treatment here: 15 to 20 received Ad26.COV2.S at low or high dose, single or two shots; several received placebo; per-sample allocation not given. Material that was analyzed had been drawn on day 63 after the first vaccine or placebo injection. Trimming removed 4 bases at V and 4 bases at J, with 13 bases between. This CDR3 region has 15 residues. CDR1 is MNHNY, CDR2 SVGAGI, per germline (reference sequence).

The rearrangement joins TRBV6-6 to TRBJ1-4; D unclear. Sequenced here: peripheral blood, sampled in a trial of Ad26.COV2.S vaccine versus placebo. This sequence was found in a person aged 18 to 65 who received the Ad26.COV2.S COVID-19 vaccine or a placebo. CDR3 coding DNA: TGTGCCAGCAGTTTAAGGGAAGAAATTAATGAAAAACTGTTTTTT. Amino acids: CASSLREEINEKLFF.